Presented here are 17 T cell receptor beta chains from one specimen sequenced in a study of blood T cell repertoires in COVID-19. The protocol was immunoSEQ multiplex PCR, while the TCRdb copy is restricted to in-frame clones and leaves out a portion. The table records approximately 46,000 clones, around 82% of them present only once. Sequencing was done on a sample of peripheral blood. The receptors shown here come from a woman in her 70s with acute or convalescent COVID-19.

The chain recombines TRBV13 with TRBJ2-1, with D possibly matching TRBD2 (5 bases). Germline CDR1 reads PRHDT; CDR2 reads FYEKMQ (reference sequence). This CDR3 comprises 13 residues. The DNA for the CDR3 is TGTGCGACGTCGACTACCTCCTACAATGAGCAGTTCTTC. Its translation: CATSTTSYNEQFF.

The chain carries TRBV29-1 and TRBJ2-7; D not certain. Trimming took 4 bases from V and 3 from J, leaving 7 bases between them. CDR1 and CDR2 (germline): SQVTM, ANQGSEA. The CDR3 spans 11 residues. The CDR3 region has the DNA TGCAGCGTTGTACAGATCTACGAGCAGTACTTC. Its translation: CSVVQIYEQYF.

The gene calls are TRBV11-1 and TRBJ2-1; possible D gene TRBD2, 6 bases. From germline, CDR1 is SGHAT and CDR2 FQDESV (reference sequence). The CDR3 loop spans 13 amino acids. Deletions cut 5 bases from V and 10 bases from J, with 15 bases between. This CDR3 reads CASSQTRAGEQFF. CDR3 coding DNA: TGTGCCAGCAGCCAGACCCGGGCGGGAGAGCAGTTCTTC.

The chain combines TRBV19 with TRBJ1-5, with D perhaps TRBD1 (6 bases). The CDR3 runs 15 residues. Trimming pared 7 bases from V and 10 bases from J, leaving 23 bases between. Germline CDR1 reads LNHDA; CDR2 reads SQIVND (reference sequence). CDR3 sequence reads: CASTDGGGARVPQHF. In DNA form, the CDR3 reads TGTGCCAGTACAGACGGGGGGGGCGCCAGGGTTCCCCAGCATTTT.

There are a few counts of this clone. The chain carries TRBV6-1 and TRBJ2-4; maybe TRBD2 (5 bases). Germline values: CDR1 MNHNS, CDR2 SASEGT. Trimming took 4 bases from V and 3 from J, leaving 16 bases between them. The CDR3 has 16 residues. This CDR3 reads CASSGRTGSGKNIQYF. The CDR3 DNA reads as TGTGCCAGCAGTGGTCGGACGGGGTCGGGCAAAAACATTCAGTACTTC.

The CDR3 DNA reads as TGTGCCAGCAGCTTAGGACTAGCGGAAAGATACGAGCAGTACTTC. Protein sequence: CASSLGLAERYEQYF. The rearrangement uses TRBV7-9 and TRBJ2-7; 9 bases match TRBD2. V gave up 1 base and J gave up 4 bases; unmatched junction bases: 5. Germline V gene sequence: CDR1 SEHNR, CDR2 FQNEAQ (reference sequence). CDR3 length equals 15 residues.

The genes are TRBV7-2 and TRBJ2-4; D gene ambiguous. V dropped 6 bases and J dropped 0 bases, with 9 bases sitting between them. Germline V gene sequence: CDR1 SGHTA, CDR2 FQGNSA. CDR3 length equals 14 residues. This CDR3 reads CASSPGPAKNIQYF. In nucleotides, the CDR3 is TGTGCCAGCAGTCCCGGTCCAGCCAAAAACATTCAGTACTTC.

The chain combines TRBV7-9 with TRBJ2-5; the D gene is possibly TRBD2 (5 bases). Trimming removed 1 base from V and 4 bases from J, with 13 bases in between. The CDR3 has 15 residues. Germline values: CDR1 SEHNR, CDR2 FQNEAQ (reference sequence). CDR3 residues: CASSLVRRAGETQYF. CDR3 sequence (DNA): TGTGCCAGCAGCTTAGTACGACGGGCGGGAGAGACCCAGTACTTC.

The CDR3 spells CASRPGGKTEAFF. Here the CDR3 DNA reads TGTGCCAGCAGACCGGGAGGGAAGACTGAAGCTTTCTTT. V gene TRBV2 combines with J gene TRBJ1-1; D unclear. Deletions cut 6 bases from V and 5 bases from J, with 13 bases between. Germline CDR1 reads SNHLY; CDR2 reads FYNNEI. The CDR3 has 13 residues.

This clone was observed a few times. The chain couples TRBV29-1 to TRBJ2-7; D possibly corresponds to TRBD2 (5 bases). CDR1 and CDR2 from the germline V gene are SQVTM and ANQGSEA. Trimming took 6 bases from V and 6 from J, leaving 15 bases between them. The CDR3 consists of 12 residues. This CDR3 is CSVARAGGEQYF. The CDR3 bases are TGCAGCGTAGCGAGGGCAGGAGGCGAGCAGTACTTC.

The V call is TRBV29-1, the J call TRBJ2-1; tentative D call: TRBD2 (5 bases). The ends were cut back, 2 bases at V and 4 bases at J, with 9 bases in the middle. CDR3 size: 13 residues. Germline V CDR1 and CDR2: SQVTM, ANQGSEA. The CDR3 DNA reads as TGCAGCGTTGAACCCGGGAAGTACAATGAGCAGTTCTTC. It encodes CSVEPGKYNEQFF.

In DNA, the CDR3 is TGTGCCAGCAGCGCCTCGGGAGATTCACCCCTCCACTTT. Amino acid sequence: CASSASGDSPLHF. The V and J genes are TRBV9 and TRBJ1-6; D gene unclear. The germline V and J ends were trimmed by 3 bases and 8 bases, with 9 bases remaining between them. This CDR3 is built from 13 residues. Looked up from germline, CDR1 is SGDLS and CDR2 is YYNGEE.

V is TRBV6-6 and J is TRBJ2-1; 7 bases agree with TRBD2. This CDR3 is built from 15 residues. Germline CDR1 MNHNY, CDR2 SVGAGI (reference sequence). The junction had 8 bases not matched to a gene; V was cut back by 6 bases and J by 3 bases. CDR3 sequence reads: CASSGEREVYNEQFF. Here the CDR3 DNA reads TGTGCCAGCAGCGGTGAGCGGGAAGTCTACAATGAGCAGTTCTTC.

In DNA, the CDR3 is TGTGCCAGCAGCCTTTTATATAAGACGGGTAACACTGAAGCTTTCTTT. Translating gives CASSLLYKTGNTEAFF. This chain joins TRBV7-3 and TRBJ1-1; D unclear. Between the trimmed V and J ends, which lost 5 bases and 2 bases, there was a span of 18 bases. The CDR3 consists of 16 residues. CDR1 is SGHTA, CDR2 FQGTGA, per germline.

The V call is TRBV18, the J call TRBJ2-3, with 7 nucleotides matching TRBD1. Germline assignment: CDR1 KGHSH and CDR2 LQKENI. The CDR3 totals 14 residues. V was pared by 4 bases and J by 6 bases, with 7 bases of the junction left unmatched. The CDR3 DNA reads TGTGCCAGCTCACGCGCCATAGGGGGCGATACGCAGTATTTT. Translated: CASSRAIGGDTQYF. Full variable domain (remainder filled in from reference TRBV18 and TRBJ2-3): NAGVMQNPRHLVRRRGQEARLRCSPMKGHSHVYWYRQLPEEGLKFMVYLQKENIIDESGMPKERFSAEFPKEGPSILRIQQVVRGDSAAYFCASSRAIGGDTQYFGPGTRLTVL.

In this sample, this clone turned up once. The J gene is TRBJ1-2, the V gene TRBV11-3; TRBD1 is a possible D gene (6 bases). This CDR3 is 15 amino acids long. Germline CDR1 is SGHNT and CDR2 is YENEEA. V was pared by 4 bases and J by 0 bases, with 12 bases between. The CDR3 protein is CASSSVTGTNYGYTF. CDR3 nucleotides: TGTGCCAGCAGCTCGGTGACAGGAACTAACTATGGCTACACCTTC.

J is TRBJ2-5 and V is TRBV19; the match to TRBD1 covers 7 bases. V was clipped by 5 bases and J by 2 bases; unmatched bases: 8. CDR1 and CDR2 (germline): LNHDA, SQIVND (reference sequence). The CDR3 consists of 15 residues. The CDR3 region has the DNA TGTGCCAGTAGTGTCCAGGGGGTCTTACAAGAGACCCAGTACTTC. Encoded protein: CASSVQGVLQETQYF.